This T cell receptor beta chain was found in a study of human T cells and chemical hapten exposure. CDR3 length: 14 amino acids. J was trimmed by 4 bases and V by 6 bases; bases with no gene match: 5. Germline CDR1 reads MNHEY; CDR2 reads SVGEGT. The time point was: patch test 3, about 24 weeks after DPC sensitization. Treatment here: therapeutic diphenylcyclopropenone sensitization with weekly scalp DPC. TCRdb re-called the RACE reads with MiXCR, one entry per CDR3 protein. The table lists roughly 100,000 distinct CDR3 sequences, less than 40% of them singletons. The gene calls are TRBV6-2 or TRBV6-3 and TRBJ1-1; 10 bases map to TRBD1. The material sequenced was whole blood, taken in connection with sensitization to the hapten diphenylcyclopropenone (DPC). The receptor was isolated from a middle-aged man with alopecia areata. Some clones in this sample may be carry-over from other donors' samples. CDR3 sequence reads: CASSRDRGATEAFF. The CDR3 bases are TGTGCCAGCAGCCGGGACAGGGGAGCCACTGAAGCTTTCTTT.